This TCR beta chain was recorded in a study of shared clonotypes between healthy human individuals. As for the study in general: Per donor, CD8 memory used one plate, CD8 naive used two, CD4 memory used three and CD4 naive used three.

Assay used: immunoSEQ multiplex PCR; TCRdb lists only in-frame clones, some missing. Here the sample spans 2 million to 2.5 million clones, about 94% being singletons. As defined, naive CD8 cells were CD45RO-negative and positively selected for CCR7, with terminally differentiated effector memory CD45RA+ cells excluded. Germline-derived CDR1 and CDR2 are SGHNT and YYREEE (reference sequence). This CDR3 region has 13 residues. The V and J ends lost 4 bases and 1 base respectively, with 9 bases between them. The chain uses TRBV5-4 and TRBJ2-7, with a possible D match to TRBD1 (6 bases). Material: naive CD8+ T cells sorted from blood. The source of this sequence is a man younger than 35 in good health. The CDR3 spells CASSTGHSYEQYF. As DNA, the CDR3 is TGTGCCAGCAGCACGGGACATTCCTACGAGCAGTACTTC.